This T cell receptor beta chain was sequenced during a study of cytomegalovirus exposure and HLA in healthy donors. For the study at large: Earlier findings included some 120 million unique TCR beta sequences obtained from around 180 million T cells.

With V trimmed by 0 bases and J by 8 bases, 10 bases remained unmatched. CDR3 length: 17 residues. CDR1 is SGHVS, CDR2 FNYEAQ, per germline. Note on this clone: As yet, its antigen is unknown.

The PCR contained 60 Vbeta and 13 Jbeta primers. Clones were read by immunoSEQ multiplex PCR, and TCRdb kept only the in-frame ones, dropping some. This table has more than 85,000 clones, approximately 82% appearing once. Overall study findings and caveats: There were several of the most significant clusters that appeared linked to common viral pathogens in a later analysis.

The chain carries TRBV7-6 and TRBJ1-6; 7 nucleotides match TRBD1. The specimen was PBMCs. This sequence was found in a man in his thirties or forties in good health and CMV-seropositive. The CDR3 DNA reads as TGTGCCAGCAGCTTAGCGGCAAGGGGGCGCGCGGATTCACCCCTCCACTTT. Protein: CASSLAARGRADSPLHF.